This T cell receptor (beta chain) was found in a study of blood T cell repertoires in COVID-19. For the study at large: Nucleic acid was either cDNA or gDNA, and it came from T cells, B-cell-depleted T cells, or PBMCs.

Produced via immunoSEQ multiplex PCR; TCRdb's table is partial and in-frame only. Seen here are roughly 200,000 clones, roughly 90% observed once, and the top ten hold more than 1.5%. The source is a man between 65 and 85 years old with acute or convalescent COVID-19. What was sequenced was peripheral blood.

CDR3 sequence reads: CASSSPAVSGANVLTF. CDR3 nucleotide sequence: TGTGCCAGCAGTAGCCCCGCGGTCTCTGGGGCCAACGTCCTGACTTTC. The V call is TRBV5-4, the J call TRBJ2-6, with D hard to call. Germline V lookup: CDR1 SGHNT, CDR2 YYREEE (reference sequence). The CDR3 consists of 16 residues. Between the trimmed V and J ends, which lost 5 bases and 0 bases, there was a span of 12 bases.